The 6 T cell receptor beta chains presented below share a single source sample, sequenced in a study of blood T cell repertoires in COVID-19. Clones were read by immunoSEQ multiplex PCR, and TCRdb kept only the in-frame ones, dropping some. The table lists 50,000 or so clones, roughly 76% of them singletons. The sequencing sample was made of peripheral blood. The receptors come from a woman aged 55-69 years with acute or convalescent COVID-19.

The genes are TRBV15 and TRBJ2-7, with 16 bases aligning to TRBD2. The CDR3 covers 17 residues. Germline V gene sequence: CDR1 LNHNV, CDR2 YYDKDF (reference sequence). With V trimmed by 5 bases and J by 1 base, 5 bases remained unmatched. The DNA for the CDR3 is TGTGCCACCAGCGGGACTAGCGGGAGGGGTAGGTCCTACGAGCAGTACTTC. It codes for CATSGTSGRGRSYEQYF.

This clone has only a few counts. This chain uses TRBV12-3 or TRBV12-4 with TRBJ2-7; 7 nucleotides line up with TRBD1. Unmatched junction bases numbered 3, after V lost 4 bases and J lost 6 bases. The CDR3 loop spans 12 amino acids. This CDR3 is CASSWTGAEQYF. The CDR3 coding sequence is TGTGCCAGCAGTTGGACAGGCGCCGAGCAGTACTTC.

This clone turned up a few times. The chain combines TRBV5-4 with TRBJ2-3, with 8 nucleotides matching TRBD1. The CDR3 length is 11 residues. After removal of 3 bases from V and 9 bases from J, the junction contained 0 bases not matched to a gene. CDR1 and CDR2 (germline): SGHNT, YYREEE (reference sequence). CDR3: CASSYRGTQYF. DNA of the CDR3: TGTGCCAGCAGCTACAGGGGGACGCAGTATTTT.

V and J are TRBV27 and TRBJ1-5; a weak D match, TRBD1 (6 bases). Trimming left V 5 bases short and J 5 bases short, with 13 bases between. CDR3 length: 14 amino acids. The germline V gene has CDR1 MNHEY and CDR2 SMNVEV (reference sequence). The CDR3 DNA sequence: TGTGCCAGCAGTCCGCAGGGGTGGTATCAGCCCCAGCATTTT. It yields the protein CASSPQGWYQPQHF.

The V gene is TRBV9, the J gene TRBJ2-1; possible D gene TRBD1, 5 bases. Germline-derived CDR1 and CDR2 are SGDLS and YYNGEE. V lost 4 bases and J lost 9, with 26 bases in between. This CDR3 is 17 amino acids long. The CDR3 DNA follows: TGTGCCAGCAGCAACAGGAAGGACCCTACGACCCACGGTGAGCAGTTCTTC. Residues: CASSNRKDPTTHGEQFF.

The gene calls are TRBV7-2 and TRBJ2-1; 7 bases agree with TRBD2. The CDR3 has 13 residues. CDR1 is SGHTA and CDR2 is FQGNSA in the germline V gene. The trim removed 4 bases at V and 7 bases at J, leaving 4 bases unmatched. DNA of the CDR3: TGTGCCAGCAGCTGGAAAGCGGGGAATGAGCAGTTCTTC. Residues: CASSWKAGNEQFF.